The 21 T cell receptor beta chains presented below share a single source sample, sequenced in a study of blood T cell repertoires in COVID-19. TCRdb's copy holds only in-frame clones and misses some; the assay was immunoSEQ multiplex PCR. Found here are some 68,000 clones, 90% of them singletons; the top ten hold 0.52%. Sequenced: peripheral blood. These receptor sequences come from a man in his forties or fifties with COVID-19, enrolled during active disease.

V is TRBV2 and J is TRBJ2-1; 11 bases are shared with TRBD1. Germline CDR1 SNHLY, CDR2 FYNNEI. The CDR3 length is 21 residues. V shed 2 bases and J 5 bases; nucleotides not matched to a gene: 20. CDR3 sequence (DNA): TGTGCCAGCAGTGAATATTTTGGGACAGGGGGAGAGCTAGCGCCTAACAATGAGCAGTTCTTC. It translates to CASSEYFGTGGELAPNNEQFF.

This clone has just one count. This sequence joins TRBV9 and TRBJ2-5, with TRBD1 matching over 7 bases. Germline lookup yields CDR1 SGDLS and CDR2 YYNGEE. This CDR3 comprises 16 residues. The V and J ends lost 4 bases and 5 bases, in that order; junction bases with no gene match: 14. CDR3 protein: CASSPSWTGPGETQYF. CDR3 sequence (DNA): TGTGCCAGCAGCCCTTCCTGGACAGGTCCGGGGGAGACCCAGTACTTC.

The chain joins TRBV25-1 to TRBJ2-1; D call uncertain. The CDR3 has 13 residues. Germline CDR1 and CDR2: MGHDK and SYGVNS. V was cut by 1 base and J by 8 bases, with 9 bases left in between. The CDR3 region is CASSESPRYEQFF. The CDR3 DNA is TGTGCCAGCAGTGAATCCCCCAGATATGAGCAGTTCTTC.

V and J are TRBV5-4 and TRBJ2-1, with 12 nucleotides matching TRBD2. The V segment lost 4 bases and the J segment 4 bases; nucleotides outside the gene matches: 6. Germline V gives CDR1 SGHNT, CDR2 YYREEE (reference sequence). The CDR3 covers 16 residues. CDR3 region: CASSPRTSGEYNEQFF. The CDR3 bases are TGTGCCAGCAGCCCTCGGACTAGCGGGGAATACAATGAGCAGTTCTTC.

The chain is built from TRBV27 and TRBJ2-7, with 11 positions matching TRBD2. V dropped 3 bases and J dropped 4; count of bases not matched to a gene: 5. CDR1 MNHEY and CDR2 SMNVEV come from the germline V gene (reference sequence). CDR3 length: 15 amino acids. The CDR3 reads CASSFVPSGRYEQYF. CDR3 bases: TGTGCCAGCAGTTTCGTCCCTAGCGGGAGGTACGAGCAGTACTTC.

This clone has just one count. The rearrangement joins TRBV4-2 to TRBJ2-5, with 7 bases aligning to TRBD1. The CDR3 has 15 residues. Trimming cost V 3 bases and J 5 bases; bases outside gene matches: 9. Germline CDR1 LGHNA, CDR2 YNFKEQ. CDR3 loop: CASSHQTGVLETQYF. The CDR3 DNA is TGTGCCAGCAGCCATCAAACAGGGGTTCTGGAGACCCAGTACTTC.

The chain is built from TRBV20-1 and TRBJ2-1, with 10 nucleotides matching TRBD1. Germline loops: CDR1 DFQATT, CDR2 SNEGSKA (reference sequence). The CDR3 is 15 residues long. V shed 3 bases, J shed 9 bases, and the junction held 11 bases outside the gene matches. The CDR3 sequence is CSASEPGQGPGEQFF. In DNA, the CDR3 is TGCAGTGCTAGTGAACCGGGACAGGGGCCGGGTGAGCAGTTCTTC.

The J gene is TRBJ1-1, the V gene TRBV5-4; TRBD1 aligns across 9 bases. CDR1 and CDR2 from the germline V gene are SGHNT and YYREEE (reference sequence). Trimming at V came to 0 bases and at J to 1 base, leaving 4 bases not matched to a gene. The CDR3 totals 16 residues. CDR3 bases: TGTGCCAGCAGCTTGGCGCCGGGACAGGGGAACACTGAAGCTTTCTTT. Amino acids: CASSLAPGQGNTEAFF.

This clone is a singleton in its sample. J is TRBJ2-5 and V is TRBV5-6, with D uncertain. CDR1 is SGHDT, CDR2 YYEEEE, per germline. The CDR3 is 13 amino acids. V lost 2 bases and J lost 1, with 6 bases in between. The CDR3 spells CASSFRSQETQYF. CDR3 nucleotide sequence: TGTGCCAGCAGCTTTCGCAGCCAAGAGACCCAGTACTTC.

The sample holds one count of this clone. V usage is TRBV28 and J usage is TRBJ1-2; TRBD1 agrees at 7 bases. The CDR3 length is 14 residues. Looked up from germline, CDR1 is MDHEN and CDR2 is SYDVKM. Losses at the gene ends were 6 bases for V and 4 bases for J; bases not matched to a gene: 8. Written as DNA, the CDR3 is TGTGCCAGCAGGGGGACAGCCCGCCCCTATGGCTACACCTTC. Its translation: CASRGTARPYGYTF.

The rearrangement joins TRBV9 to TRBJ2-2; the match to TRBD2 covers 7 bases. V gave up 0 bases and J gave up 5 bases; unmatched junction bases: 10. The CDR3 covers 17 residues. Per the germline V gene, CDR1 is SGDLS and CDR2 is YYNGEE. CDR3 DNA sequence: TGTGCCAGCAGCGTAGTGGGATCTCCGGGGGGAACCGGGGAGCTGTTTTTT. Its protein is CASSVVGSPGGTGELFF.

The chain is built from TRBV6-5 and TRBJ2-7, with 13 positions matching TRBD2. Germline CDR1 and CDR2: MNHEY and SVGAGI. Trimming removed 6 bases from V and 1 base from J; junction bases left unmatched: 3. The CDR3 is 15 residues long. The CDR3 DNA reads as TGTGCCAGCAGCCTACTAGCGGGAGGGTCCTACGAGCAGTACTTC. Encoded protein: CASSLLAGGSYEQYF.

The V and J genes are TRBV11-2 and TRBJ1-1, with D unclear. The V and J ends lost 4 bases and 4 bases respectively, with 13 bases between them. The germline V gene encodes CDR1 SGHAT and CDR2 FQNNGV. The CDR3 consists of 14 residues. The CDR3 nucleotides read TGTGCCAGCAGCTCTCTACGGGATCGCACTGAAGCTTTCTTT. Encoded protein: CASSSLRDRTEAFF.

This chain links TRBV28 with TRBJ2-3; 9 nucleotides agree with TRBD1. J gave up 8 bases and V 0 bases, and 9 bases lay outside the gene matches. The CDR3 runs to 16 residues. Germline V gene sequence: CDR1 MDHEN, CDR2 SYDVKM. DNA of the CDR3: TGTGCCAGCAGTTTATGGGGGACTGGGACAGGGTTTACGCAGTATTTT. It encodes CASSLWGTGTGFTQYF. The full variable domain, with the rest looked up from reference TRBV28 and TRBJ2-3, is DVKVTQSSRYLVKRTGEKVFLECVQDMDHENMFWYRQDPGLGLRLIYFSYDVKMKEKGDIPEGYSVSREKKERFSLILESASTNQTSMYLCASSLWGTGTGFTQYFGPGTRLTVL.

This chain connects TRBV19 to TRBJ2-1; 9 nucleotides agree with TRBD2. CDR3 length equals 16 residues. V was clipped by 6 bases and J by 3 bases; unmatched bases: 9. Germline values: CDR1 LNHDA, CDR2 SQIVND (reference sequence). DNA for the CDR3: TGTGCCAGTAGACGGACTAGCGAGCCATTCTACAATGAGCAGTTCTTC. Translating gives CASRRTSEPFYNEQFF. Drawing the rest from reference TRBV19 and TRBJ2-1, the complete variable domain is DGGITQSPKYLFRKEGQNVTLSCEQNLNHDAMYWYRQDPGQGLRLIYYSQIVNDFQKGDIAEGYSVSREKKESFPLTVTSAQKNPTAFYLCASRRTSEPFYNEQFFGPGTRLTVL.

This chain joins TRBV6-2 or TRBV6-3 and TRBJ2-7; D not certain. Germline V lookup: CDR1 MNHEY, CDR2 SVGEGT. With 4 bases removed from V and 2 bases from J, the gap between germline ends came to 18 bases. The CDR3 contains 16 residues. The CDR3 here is CASSSRVDSGAYEQYF. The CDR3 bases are TGTGCCAGCAGTTCCAGAGTAGACTCTGGCGCCTACGAGCAGTACTTC.

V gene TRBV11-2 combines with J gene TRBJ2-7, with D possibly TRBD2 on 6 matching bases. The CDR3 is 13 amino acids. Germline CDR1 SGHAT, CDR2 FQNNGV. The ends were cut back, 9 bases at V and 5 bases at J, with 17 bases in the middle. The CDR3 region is CASRGAGGHEQYF. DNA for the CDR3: TGTGCCAGTAGGGGAGCGGGTGGCCACGAGCAGTACTTC.

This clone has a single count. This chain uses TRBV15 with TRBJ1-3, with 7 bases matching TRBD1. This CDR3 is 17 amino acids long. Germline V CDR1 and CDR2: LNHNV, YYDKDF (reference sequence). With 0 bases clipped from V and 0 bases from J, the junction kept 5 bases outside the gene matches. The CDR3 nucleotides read TGTGCCACCAGCAGAGACCCGACAGGGAACTCTGGAAACACCATATATTTT. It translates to CATSRDPTGNSGNTIYF.

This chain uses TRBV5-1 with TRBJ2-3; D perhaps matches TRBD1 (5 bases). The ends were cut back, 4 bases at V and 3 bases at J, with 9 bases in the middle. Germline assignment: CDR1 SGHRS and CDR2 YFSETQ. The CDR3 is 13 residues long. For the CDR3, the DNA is TGCGCCAGCAGCCTGGACATAACAGATACGCAGTATTTT. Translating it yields CASSLDITDTQYF.

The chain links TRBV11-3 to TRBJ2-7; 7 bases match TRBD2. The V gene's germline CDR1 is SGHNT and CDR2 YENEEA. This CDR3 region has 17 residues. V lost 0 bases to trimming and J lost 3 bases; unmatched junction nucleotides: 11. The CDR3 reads CASSLDRPPGLNYEQYF. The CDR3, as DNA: TGTGCCAGCAGCTTAGATCGGCCCCCGGGACTAAACTACGAGCAGTACTTC.

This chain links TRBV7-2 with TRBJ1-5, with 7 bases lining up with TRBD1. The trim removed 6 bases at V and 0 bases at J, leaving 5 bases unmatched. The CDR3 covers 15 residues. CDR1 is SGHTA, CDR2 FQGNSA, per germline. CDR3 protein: CASRPGGYSNQPQHF. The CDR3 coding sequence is TGTGCCAGCAGGCCAGGGGGGTATAGCAATCAGCCCCAGCATTTT. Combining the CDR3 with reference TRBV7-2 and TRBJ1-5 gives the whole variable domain GAGVSQSPSNKVTEKGKDVELRCDPISGHTALYWYRQSLGQGLEFLIYFQGNSAPDKSGLPSDRFSAERTGGSVSTLTIQRTQQEDSAVYLCASRPGGYSNQPQHFGDGTRLSIL.